Each of the 18 T cell receptor beta chains below was sequenced from the same sample in a study of CD8 T cells in ankylosing spondylitis. From the 5' RACE reads, TCRdb called clonotypes with MiXCR, one entry per CDR3 protein. The sample shows 700,000 or so distinct CDR3 sequences, 19% of them seen only once. General observations from the study: Eight highly homologous variants made up a TCR beta motif, and this motif appeared characteristic of ankylosing spondylitis blood.

No antigen has been assigned to these receptors. The source material was blood, either unsorted or a sorted T cell fraction (not recorded which). The receptors stem from a male donor with ankylosing spondylitis.

The chain carries TRBV12-3 or TRBV12-4 and TRBJ1-1; 9 positions match TRBD1. The CDR3 contains 14 residues. V gave up 6 bases and J gave up 2 bases; unmatched junction bases: 4. The CDR3, as DNA: TGTGCCAGCAGGAGGGACAGGGCTAACACTGAAGCTTTCTTT. This codes for CASRRDRANTEAFF.

The rearrangement joins TRBV15 to TRBJ2-3; D is possibly TRBD2 (6 bases). V lost 0 bases and J lost 3, with 16 bases in between. CDR3 length: 17 residues. The germline CDR1 and CDR2 sequences are LNHNV and YYDKDF (reference sequence). CDR3 region: CATSRDRWGDETDTQYF. CDR3 nucleotides: TGTGCCACCAGCAGAGATAGGTGGGGGGACGAAACAGATACGCAGTATTTT.

The chain carries TRBV27 and TRBJ2-1; TRBD2 aligns across 10 bases. Germline V gives CDR1 MNHEY, CDR2 SMNVEV (reference sequence). The CDR3 is 16 residues long. V dropped 9 bases and J dropped 4; count of bases not matched to a gene: 12. The chain's CDR3 is CASLGLAEQPYNEQFF. CDR3 bases: TGTGCCAGTCTAGGACTAGCGGAACAGCCATACAATGAGCAGTTCTTC.

This sequence joins TRBV20-1 and TRBJ2-2; 7 bases line up with TRBD2. Per germline, CDR1 DFQATT and CDR2 SNEGSKA (reference sequence). The CDR3 contains 15 residues. CDR3 sequence: CSTNQRDRRTGELFF. The CDR3 region has the DNA TGCAGCACCAACCAGCGGGATAGGCGCACCGGGGAGCTGTTTTTT.

This clonotype was observed a handful of times. This sequence joins TRBV21-1 and TRBJ2-4; the D segment call TRBD1 is taken from the table without a DNA check. TRBV21-1 is labeled a pseudogene. The CDR3 is 17 residues long. In DNA, the CDR3 is TGTGCCGCAGGGGGAGAGCGGGCCTATTTGGCCAAAAACATTCAGTACTTC. The encoded protein is CAAGGERAYLAKNIQYF.

The chain uses TRBV20-1 and TRBJ2-2, with D tentatively TRBD1 (6 bases). V was shortened by 0 bases and J by 3 bases, with 14 bases between the two germline ends. CDR3 length equals 16 residues. CDR1 DFQATT and CDR2 SNEGSKA come from the germline V gene (reference sequence). The CDR3 nucleotides read TGCAGTGCTAGAGATTCCGCCAGGGGTGACACCGGGGAGCTGTTTTTT. It codes for CSARDSARGDTGELFF.

The J gene is TRBJ1-2, the V gene TRBV7-3, with D perhaps matching TRBD1 (6 bases). This CDR3 comprises 15 residues. V was pared by 1 base and J by 4 bases, with 13 bases between. Germline CDR1 is SGHTA and CDR2 is FQGTGA. The CDR3 region is CASSLSPGAGYGYTF. The CDR3 DNA reads TGTGCCAGCAGCTTAAGTCCGGGGGCCGGCTATGGCTACACCTTC.

This clonotype was picked up a small number of times. The chain is built from TRBV27 and TRBJ2-7, with D perhaps matching TRBD1 or TRBD2 (5 bases each). CDR3 length: 13 amino acids. The V end was cut by 8 bases, the J end by 5 bases, with 16 bases between. The germline V gene has CDR1 MNHEY and CDR2 SMNVEV (reference sequence). This CDR3 is CASGGYRVDEQYF. CDR3 bases: TGTGCCAGCGGGGGATATCGTGTCGACGAGCAGTACTTC.

The chain joins TRBV2 to TRBJ1-1; TRBD1 matches at 8 bases. Germline values: CDR1 SNHLY, CDR2 FYNNEI. CDR3 size: 16 residues. The J segment lost 5 bases and the V segment lost 3 bases, leaving 11 bases of the junction unmatched. The DNA of the CDR3 is TGTGCCAGCAGTGACGACAGGGGTACAGTTGAAACTGAAGCTTTCTTT. Its translation is CASSDDRGTVETEAFF.

The sample holds a few counts of this clonotype. This chain links TRBV4-1 with TRBJ2-5; D is ambiguous. This CDR3 region has 14 residues. Germline V gene lookup returns CDR1 MGHRA and CDR2 YSYEKL. V lost 1 base and J 0 bases, leaving 6 bases between the germline ends. The CDR3 coding sequence is TGCGCCAGCAGCCAAGGTCGAAACCAAGAGACCCAGTACTTC. This sequence encodes CASSQGRNQETQYF.

This chain connects TRBV11-2 to TRBJ2-7, with D perhaps TRBD1 (5 bases). CDR3 length: 16 amino acids. The germline gives CDR1 SGHAT, CDR2 FQNNGV. V dropped 6 bases and J dropped 2 bases, with 20 bases sitting between them. In nucleotides, the CDR3 is TGTGCCAGCAGTAGTGGAATGCCGCAGGGTCCCTACGAGCAGTACTTC. It yields the protein CASSSGMPQGPYEQYF.

This clonotype was counted many times. As DNA, the CDR3 is TGCGCCAGCAGCTTAAGGCCCCTCACGAACACTGAAGCTTTCTTT. Residues: CASSLRPLTNTEAFF. The V and J genes are TRBV5-1 and TRBJ1-1; D is undetermined. Per the germline V gene, CDR1 is SGHRS and CDR2 is YFSETQ. This CDR3 spans 15 amino acids. V was shortened by 2 bases and J by 1 base, with 12 bases between the two germline ends.

V is TRBV7-3 and J is TRBJ2-3, with a possible D match to TRBD1 (5 bases). CDR3 size: 14 residues. Trimming pared 5 bases from V and 2 bases from J, leaving 11 bases between. Germline values: CDR1 SGHTA, CDR2 FQGTGA. CDR3 DNA: TGTGCCAGCAGCCTCATGGGGCCCACAGATACGCAGTATTTT. Its protein is CASSLMGPTDTQYF.

The chain uses TRBV28 and TRBJ2-5; D gene ambiguous. The ends were cut back, 6 bases at V and 2 bases at J, with 16 bases in the middle. There are 15 residues in the CDR3. CDR1 is MDHEN, CDR2 SYDVKM, per germline. The CDR3 DNA reads TGTGCCAGCAGAGACTCCCCCGAATTACAAGAGACCCAGTACTTC. Protein sequence: CASRDSPELQETQYF.

This clonotype was seen more than once but under ten times. This chain joins TRBV7-8 and TRBJ1-4, with D perhaps matching TRBD1 (5 bases). Germline V gives CDR1 SGHVS, CDR2 FQNEAQ. CDR3 length equals 15 residues. V lost 1 base and J lost 4, with 10 bases in between. As DNA, the CDR3 is TGTGCCAGCAGCTTAGATTCGGGGGATAATGAAAAACTGTTTTTT. As protein: CASSLDSGDNEKLFF.

The sample holds a few counts of this clonotype. The V and J genes are TRBV20-1 and TRBJ2-1, with 10 bases aligning to TRBD1. This CDR3 contains 16 residues. CDR1 and CDR2 (germline): DFQATT, SNEGSKA (reference sequence). Unmatched junction bases numbered 11, after V lost 2 bases and J lost 7 bases. Here the CDR3 reads CSARSTRQGALNEQFF. Here the CDR3 DNA reads TGCAGTGCTAGATCCACCCGACAGGGGGCGTTGAATGAGCAGTTCTTC.

Ten or more counts support this clonotype. The rearrangement links TRBV12-3 or TRBV12-4 to TRBJ2-5; D possibly uses TRBD1 or TRBD2 (5 bases each). The CDR3 covers 12 residues. V gave up 3 bases and J gave up 4 bases, with 6 bases separating them. CDR3 sequence (DNA): TGTGCCAGCAGTTTTGGGGGAGAGACCCAGTACTTC. Translated: CASSFGGETQYF.

The chain joins TRBV5-6 to TRBJ2-1; D gene uncertain. The CDR3 has 13 residues. CDR1 SGHDT and CDR2 YYEEEE come from the germline V gene. V was cut by 4 bases and J by 6 bases, with 11 bases left in between. CDR3 nucleotide sequence: TGTGCCAGCAGCGGCCCAGTTGTCAATGAGCAGTTCTTC. This translates into CASSGPVVNEQFF.